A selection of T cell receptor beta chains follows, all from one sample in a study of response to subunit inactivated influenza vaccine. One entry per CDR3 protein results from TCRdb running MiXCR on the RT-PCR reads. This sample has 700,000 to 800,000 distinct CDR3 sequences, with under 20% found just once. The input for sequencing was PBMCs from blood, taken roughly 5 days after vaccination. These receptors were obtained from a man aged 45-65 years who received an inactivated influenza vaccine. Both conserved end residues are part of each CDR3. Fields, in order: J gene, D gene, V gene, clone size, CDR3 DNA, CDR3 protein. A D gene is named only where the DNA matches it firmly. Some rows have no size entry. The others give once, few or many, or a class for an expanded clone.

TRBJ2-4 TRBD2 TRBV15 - TGTGCCACCAGCAGAGATCGGACTAGCGGGGGAAAAAACATTCAGTACTTC CATSRDRTSGGKNIQYF
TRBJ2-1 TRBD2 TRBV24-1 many TGTGCCACCAGTGACTTCACTAGCGGGAATTACCGGGAGCAGCAGTTCTTC CATSDFTSGNYREQQFF
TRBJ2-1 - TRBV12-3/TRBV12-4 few TGTGCCAGCGGAGAACAGGGCCCTCGGTTCTTC CASGEQGPRFF
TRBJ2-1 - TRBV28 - TGTGCCACATACAGGGTAGACAATGAGCAGTTCTTC CATYRVDNEQFF
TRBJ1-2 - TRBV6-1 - TGTGCCAGCAGAATCTCAACAGGGTATCACGGCTACACCTTC CASRISTGYHGYTF
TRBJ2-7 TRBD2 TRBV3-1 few TGTGCCAGCAGCCAAGGTTCGGGGGGATACGAGCAGTACTTC CASSQGSGGYEQYF
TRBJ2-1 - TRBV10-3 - TGTGCCATCAGTGAGTCAGGGGCGGCCTACAATGAGCAGTTCTTC CAISESGAAYNEQFF
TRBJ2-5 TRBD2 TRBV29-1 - TGCAGCGCCCAGTGGGCGGGAGGGCAGACGGAGACCCAGTACTTC CSAQWAGGQTETQYF
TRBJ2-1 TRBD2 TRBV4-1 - TGCGCCAGCAGCCAGACTAGCGGGAGAGATGAGCAGTTCTTC CASSQTSGRDEQFF
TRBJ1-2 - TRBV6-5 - TGTGCCAGCAGGCGCCTTTATGGCTACACCTTC CASRRLYGYTF
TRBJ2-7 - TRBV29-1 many TGCAGCGTTGAAGTCGCGGGGTCCGACTACGAGCAGTACTTC CSVEVAGSDYEQYF
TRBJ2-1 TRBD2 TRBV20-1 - TGCAGTGCCCCCCCGGGACTAGCTTCCTACAATGAGCAGTTCTTC CSAPPGLASYNEQFF
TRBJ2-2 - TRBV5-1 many TGCGCCAGCAGACAAAGGACAGAGAACACCGGGGAGCTGTTTTTT CASRQRTENTGELFF
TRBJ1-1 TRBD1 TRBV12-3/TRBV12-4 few TGTGCCAGCAGTTTAGGGACAGGGTCCACTGAAGCTTTCTTT CASSLGTGSTEAFF
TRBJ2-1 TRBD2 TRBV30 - TGTGCCTGGAGCATTATAGCGGGAGGGCACAATGAGCAGTTCTTC CAWSIIAGGHNEQFF
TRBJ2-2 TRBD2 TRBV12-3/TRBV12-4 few TGTGCCAGCAGGCTAGCGGGAGCCCCCGGGGAGCTGTTTTTT CASRLAGAPGELFF
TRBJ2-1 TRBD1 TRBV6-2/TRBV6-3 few TGTGCCAGCAAGCTACTCCCGGGACAGGGGACGGATGAGCAGTTCTTC CASKLLPGQGTDEQFF
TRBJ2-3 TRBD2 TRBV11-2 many TGTGCCAGCAGCTTAGAATCGACCAGCGGGGGTACCACAGATACGCAGTATTTT CASSLESTSGGTTDTQYF
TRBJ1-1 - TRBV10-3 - TGTGCCACGAACAGGGACATGAATTCTGAAGCTTTCTTT CATNRDMNSEAFF
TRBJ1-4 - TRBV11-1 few TGTGCCAGCAGCCCCGCAGTCGTTAATAATGAAAAACTGTTTTTT CASSPAVVNNEKLFF
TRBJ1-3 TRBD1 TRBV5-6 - TGTGCCAGCAGCCGCAGGACAGGGCGCTCTGGAAACACCATATATTTT CASSRRTGRSGNTIYF
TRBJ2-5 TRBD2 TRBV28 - TGTGCCAGCAGTTTATGGGTTGCGGGGGATGAGACCCAGTACTTC CASSLWVAGDETQYF
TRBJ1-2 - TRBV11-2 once TGTGCCAGCAGCCGACTAGGGGCCTTTGGCTACACCTTC CASSRLGAFGYTF
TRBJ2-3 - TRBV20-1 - TGCAGTAAAATGATTGTCACAGATACGCAGTATTTT CSKMIVTDTQYF
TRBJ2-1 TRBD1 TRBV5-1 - TGCGCCAGCAACAATAGGGACAGTCGTCGCGGTGAGCAGTTCTTC CASNNRDSRRGEQFF
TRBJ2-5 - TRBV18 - TGTGCCAGCTCACCATTCGGGAAGGAGACCCAGTACTTC CASSPFGKETQYF
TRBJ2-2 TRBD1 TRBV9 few TGTGCCAGCTCAAGACAGGGGACCACCGGGGAGCTGTTTTTT CASSRQGTTGELFF
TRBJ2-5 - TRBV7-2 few TGTGCCAGCAGCCAGCGGCAGCAAGAGACCCAGTACTTC CASSQRQQETQYF
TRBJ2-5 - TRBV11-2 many TGTGCCAGCAGCCCCCAAGGAGGGAGTGAGACCCAGTACTTC CASSPQGGSETQYF
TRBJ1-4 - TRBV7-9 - TGTGCCAGCAGCTTACCCACAACTAATGAAAAACTGTTTTTT CASSLPTTNEKLFF
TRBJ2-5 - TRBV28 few TGTGCCAGCAGCCCGACGGTAAAGGAGACCCAGTACTTC CASSPTVKETQYF
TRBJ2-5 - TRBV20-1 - TGCAGTGCTTCACGGTCCGGCATGGAGACCCAGTACTTC CSASRSGMETQYF
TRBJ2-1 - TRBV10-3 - TGTGCCATCAGTGATCTTCGTGGGGATGAGCAGTTCTTC CAISDLRGDEQFF
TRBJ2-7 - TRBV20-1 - TGCAGTGCTAGAGGGGCAGCGATCCTATACGAGCAGTACTTC CSARGAAILYEQYF
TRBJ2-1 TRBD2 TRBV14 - TGTGCCAGCAGCCAAGCGATCCGACTAGCGGGTTTTACCTACAATGAGCAGTTCTTC CASSQAIRLAGFTYNEQFF
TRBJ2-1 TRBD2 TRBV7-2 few TGTGCCAGCAGTGGGGGGGGAGGGTTCTACAATGAGCAGTTCTTC CASSGGGGFYNEQFF
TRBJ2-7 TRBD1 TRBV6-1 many TGTGCCAGCAGATTCCGGGACAGGGGTACCTACGAGCAGTACTTC CASRFRDRGTYEQYF
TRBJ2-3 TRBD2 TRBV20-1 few TGCAGTGCTAGAGATCCTCTAGCGGGAGTGACTACAGATACGCAGTATTTT CSARDPLAGVTTDTQYF